This T cell receptor (beta chain) was identified in a study of OX40 agonist ivuxolimab in advanced cancers. Study in general: Ivuxolimab, an agonist antibody against OX40 (CD134), was given to patients.

Germline V gives CDR1 SGDLS, CDR2 YYNGEE. The CDR3 loop spans 13 amino acids. V lost 3 bases, J lost 7 bases, and 3 bases stayed unmatched. Patients who had autoimmune disease history or got systemic immunosuppression were left out. The method was immunoSEQ multiplex PCR; TCRdb's version includes in-frame clones alone and lacks a portion of them. Of around 84,000 clones in the sample, about 90% were seen once. Sequenced here: CD4+ or CD8+ T cells sorted from blood, sampled in a trial of the OX40 agonist ivuxolimab. The chain has TRBV9 and TRBJ1-2; TRBD1 matches at 10 bases. The receptor was isolated from an adult with an advanced solid tumor such as melanoma, head and neck, liver or kidney cancer. The CDR3 spells CASSARTGGGYTF. CDR3 coding DNA: TGTGCCAGCAGCGCCCGGACAGGGGGTGGCTACACCTTC.